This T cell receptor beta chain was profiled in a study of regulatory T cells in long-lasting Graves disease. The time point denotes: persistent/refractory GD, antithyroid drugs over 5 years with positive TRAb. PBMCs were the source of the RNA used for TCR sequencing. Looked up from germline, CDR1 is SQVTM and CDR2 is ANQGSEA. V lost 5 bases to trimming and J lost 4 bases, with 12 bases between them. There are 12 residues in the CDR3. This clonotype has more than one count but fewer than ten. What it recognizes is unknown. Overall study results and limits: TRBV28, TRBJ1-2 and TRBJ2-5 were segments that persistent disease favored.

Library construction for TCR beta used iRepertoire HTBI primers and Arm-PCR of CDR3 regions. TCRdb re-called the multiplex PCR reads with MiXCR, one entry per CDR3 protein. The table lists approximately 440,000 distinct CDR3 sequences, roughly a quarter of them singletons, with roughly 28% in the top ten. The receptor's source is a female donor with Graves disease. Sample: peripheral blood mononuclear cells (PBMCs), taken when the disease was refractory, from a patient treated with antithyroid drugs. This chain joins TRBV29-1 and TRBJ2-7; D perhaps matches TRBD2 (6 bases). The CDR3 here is CSVRRGGYEQYF. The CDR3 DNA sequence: TGCAGCGTTAGGAGGGGCGGGTACGAGCAGTACTTC.